The next 32 T cell receptor beta chains were all read from a single sample in a study of T cell responses to AZD1222 COVID-19 vaccine. This table comes from immunoSEQ multiplex PCR, and its TCRdb copy is limited to in-frame clones, with some not included. The sample has 100,000 to 150,000 clones, approximately 90% seen once. Source: peripheral blood, taken 28 days after the second AZD1222 dose. These receptors originate from an adult who received the AZD1222 COVID-19 vaccine.

The chain uses TRBV27 and TRBJ1-5; D not resolved. The V end was cut by 0 bases, the J end by 7 bases, with 7 bases between. The germline V gene has CDR1 MNHEY and CDR2 SMNVEV (reference sequence). This CDR3 has 13 amino acids. CDR3 residues: CASSLSGRQPQHF. CDR3 DNA: TGTGCCAGCAGTTTATCGGGAAGGCAGCCCCAGCATTTT.

The chain is built from TRBV21-1 and TRBJ2-1; no DNA check was done on the table's D call, TRBD2. TRBV21-1 is listed as a pseudogene. This CDR3 contains 16 residues. In DNA form, the CDR3 reads TGTGCCAGCAGTCCCTCCAAAGGAGAATCCTACAATGAGCAGTTCTTC. Translation: CASSPSKGESYNEQFF.

CDR3 amino acids: CSVGGQGTGELFF. The CDR3 DNA reads TGCAGCGTTGGTGGGCAGGGTACCGGGGAGCTGTTTTTT. V and J are TRBV29-1 and TRBJ2-2; possible D gene TRBD1, 5 bases. The CDR3 is 13 amino acids. Trimming cost V 4 bases and J 5 bases, with 11 bases left between them. Per the germline V gene, CDR1 is SQVTM and CDR2 is ANQGSEA.

The chain uses TRBV27 and TRBJ2-7, with 8 bases lining up with TRBD1. Germline lookup yields CDR1 MNHEY and CDR2 SMNVEV (reference sequence). The CDR3 runs to 15 residues. V was clipped by 3 bases and J by 2 bases; unmatched bases: 6. CDR3 region: CASSFRRGLTYEQYF. The CDR3 nucleotides are TGTGCCAGCAGTTTCCGCAGGGGGCTAACCTACGAGCAGTACTTC.

The chain carries TRBV21-1 and TRBJ2-2; whether TRBD1, the table's D call, matches the DNA was not checked. TRBV21-1 is shown as a pseudogene. CDR3 length equals 21 residues. Written as DNA, the CDR3 is TGTGCCAGCACTCCCCTATCTTCTGGACAGGGGGTATCCGAGAACAGAGGGGAGCTGTTTTTT. This translates into CASTPLSSGQGVSENRGELFF.

V and J are TRBV20-1 and TRBJ1-6; TRBD1 might be the D (5 bases). The CDR3 runs 13 residues. Per the germline V gene, CDR1 is DFQATT and CDR2 is SNEGSKA (reference sequence). V lost 3 bases and J 7 bases, leaving 10 bases between the germline ends. The CDR3 DNA sequence: TGCAGTGCTAGTGGGCCAGGGAATTCACCCCTCCACTTT. It translates to CSASGPGNSPLHF.

V usage is TRBV6-5 and J usage is TRBJ2-2, with a tentative D call TRBD2 (5 bases). Deletions cut 2 bases from V and 2 bases from J, with 6 bases between. Germline CDR1 and CDR2: MNHEY and SVGAGI. The CDR3 is made up of 14 amino acids. The CDR3, as DNA: TGTGCCAGCAGTTACCGGGGAAACACCGGGGAGCTGTTTTTT. Translating it yields CASSYRGNTGELFF.

V is TRBV18 and J is TRBJ1-4; D gene ambiguous. V gave up 1 base and J gave up 3 bases, with 15 bases separating them. Per germline, CDR1 KGHSH and CDR2 LQKENI. This CDR3 region has 17 residues. CDR3 residues: CASSPQGVGKANEKLFF. For the CDR3, the DNA is TGTGCCAGCTCACCACAGGGAGTCGGGAAGGCTAATGAAAAACTGTTTTTT.

The chain joins TRBV5-6 to TRBJ2-3; D possibly corresponds to TRBD2 (6 bases). The CDR3 extends over 16 amino acids. Trimming removed 0 bases from V and 5 bases from J, with 16 bases in between. CDR1 and CDR2 (germline): SGHDT, YYEEEE. The CDR3 bases are TGTGCCAGCAGCTTGGGCGGGAAGGCTGTGAGAGATACGCAGTATTTT. Translating gives CASSLGGKAVRDTQYF.

This clone occurred once. The V and J genes are TRBV7-2 and TRBJ2-1, with TRBD2 matching 10 bases. Germline CDR1 SGHTA, CDR2 FQGNSA. This CDR3 comprises 18 residues. Trimming took 1 base from V and 8 from J; bases not matched to a gene: 14. For the CDR3, the DNA is TGTGCCAGCAGCTTAGTGTTTTCAGCGGGAGGGTACAACGATGAGCAGTTCTTC. As protein: CASSLVFSAGGYNDEQFF.

This clone has just one count. CDR3 bases: TGTGCCTGGAGTGGGAGCGGGGGGGCCGTCGATACGCAGTATTTT. This gives the protein CAWSGSGGAVDTQYF. The chain recombines TRBV30 with TRBJ2-3; 10 bases fit TRBD2. The CDR3 length is 15 residues. Germline V gene sequence: CDR1 GTSNPN, CDR2 SVGIG (reference sequence). The junction had 7 bases not matched to a gene; V was cut back by 1 base and J by 6 bases.

J is TRBJ1-6 and V is TRBV6-5; D call uncertain. CDR3 length: 13 residues. Germline V gene data show CDR1 as MNHEY and CDR2 as SVGAGI. The germline V and J ends were trimmed by 1 base and 11 bases, with 9 bases remaining between them. CDR3 protein: CASSYFTDTPLHF. The CDR3 DNA follows: TGTGCCAGCAGTTACTTTACGGATACACCCCTCCACTTT.

This clone is a singleton in its sample. The J gene is TRBJ1-2, the V gene TRBV19; D not certain. Deletions cut 1 base from V and 3 bases from J, with 12 bases between. This CDR3 is built from 15 residues. Germline V CDR1 and CDR2: LNHDA, SQIVND (reference sequence). Here the CDR3 DNA reads TGTGCCAGTAGTATAGGCGGGGAGGGTGACTATGGCTACACCTTC. It is translated as CASSIGGEGDYGYTF.

The rearrangement links TRBV5-1 to TRBJ1-2, with D unresolved. Germline V gene lookup returns CDR1 SGHRS and CDR2 YFSETQ. The CDR3 loop spans 13 amino acids. The V gene lost 1 base and the J gene lost 2 bases, with 6 bases spanning the gap. The CDR3 DNA follows: TGCGCCAGCAGCTTGACAGAGAACTATGGCTACACCTTC. Protein product: CASSLTENYGYTF. The complete variable domain, with remaining parts taken from reference TRBV5-1 and TRBJ1-2, reads KAGVTQTPRYLIKTRGQQVTLSCSPISGHRSVSWYQQTPGQGLQFLFEYFSETQRNKGNFPGRFSGRQFSNSRSEMNVSTLELGDSALYLCASSLTENYGYTFGSGTRLTVV.

The chain employs TRBV28 and TRBJ2-5, with unresolved D. Germline V gives CDR1 MDHEN, CDR2 SYDVKM. CDR3 size: 14 residues. V lost 1 base to trimming and J lost 4 bases, with 10 bases between them. Here the CDR3 DNA reads TGTGCCAGCAGTTTATCTTGGGGTCGAGAGACCCAGTACTTC. Protein sequence: CASSLSWGRETQYF.

V and J are TRBV21-1 and TRBJ2-2; the table's D call TRBD2 went unverified against the DNA. TRBV21-1 is a pseudogene. The CDR3 contains 15 residues. The CDR3 sequence: CASTTEGANTGELFF. CDR3 coding DNA: TGTGCCAGCACCACGGAGGGTGCGAACACCGGGGAGCTGTTTTTT.

The chain carries TRBV30 and TRBJ2-5, with 8 bases matching TRBD1. Germline V CDR1 and CDR2: GTSNPN, SVGIG (reference sequence). J lost 6 bases, V lost 5 bases, and 5 bases had no gene match. The CDR3 runs to 12 residues. CDR3 sequence reads: CAWGQGGKTQYF. DNA for the CDR3: TGTGCCTGGGGACAGGGTGGGAAGACCCAGTACTTC.

The chain recombines TRBV4-2 with TRBJ2-1; the D is unclear. Germline CDR1 LGHNA, CDR2 YNFKEQ. The V gene lost 4 bases and the J gene lost 5 bases, with 3 bases spanning the gap. The CDR3 runs to 11 residues. The CDR3 DNA sequence: TGTGCCAGCAGCCTTAACAATGAGCAGTTCTTC. It translates to CASSLNNEQFF.

J is TRBJ1-6 and V is TRBV2; tentative D call: TRBD1 (5 bases). Germline V gene data show CDR1 as SNHLY and CDR2 as FYNNEI. V was trimmed by 1 base and J by 5 bases, leaving 12 bases between them. The CDR3 is made up of 16 amino acids. Written as DNA, the CDR3 is TGTGCCAGCAGTGAAGATGGGACGGGTGATAATTCACCCCTCCACTTT. It yields the protein CASSEDGTGDNSPLHF.

V and J are TRBV2 and TRBJ1-4; 9 bases line up with TRBD1. Germline V gene lookup returns CDR1 SNHLY and CDR2 FYNNEI. CDR3 size: 15 residues. With V trimmed by 6 bases and J by 7 bases, 9 bases remained unmatched. The CDR3, as DNA: TGTGCCAGCAGGCTACAGGGGGCCCCCAGTGAAAAACTGTTTTTT. Protein sequence: CASRLQGAPSEKLFF.

V usage is TRBV6-5 and J usage is TRBJ1-4, with a tentative D call TRBD1 (5 bases). This CDR3 has 14 residues. The germline V and J ends were trimmed by 6 bases and 4 bases, with 12 bases remaining between them. Germline assignment: CDR1 MNHEY and CDR2 SVGAGI. The CDR3 DNA reads as TGTGCCAGCAGCTGGGACGTCTTTAATGAAAAACTGTTTTTT. Translation gives CASSWDVFNEKLFF.

The J gene is TRBJ1-1, the V gene TRBV5-1; D may be TRBD1 (5 bases). The CDR3 spans 15 residues. The germline V gene has CDR1 SGHRS and CDR2 YFSETQ. Trimming pared 1 base from V and 6 bases from J, leaving 16 bases between. The CDR3 is CASSLMMGRFAEAFF. The CDR3 bases are TGCGCCAGCAGCTTGATGATGGGGCGGTTCGCTGAAGCTTTCTTT.

The V call is TRBV18, the J call TRBJ2-7; D is uncertain. V was trimmed by 0 bases and J by 3 bases, leaving 6 bases between them. CDR1 and CDR2 (germline): KGHSH, LQKENI. The CDR3 covers 13 residues. CDR3 residues: CASSPPGFYEQYF. DNA for the CDR3: TGTGCCAGCTCACCACCCGGCTTCTACGAGCAGTACTTC.

This sequence joins TRBV4-1 and TRBJ1-4; D uncertain. Trimming took off 4 bases at V and 3 bases at J, with 6 bases between the two ends. Germline V gene data show CDR1 as MGHRA and CDR2 as YSYEKL. The length of the CDR3 is 13 residues. The CDR3 is CASSPTANEKLFF. The CDR3 region has the DNA TGCGCCAGCAGCCCGACTGCTAATGAAAAACTGTTTTTT.

V gene TRBV5-4 combines with J gene TRBJ2-5; D uncertain. CDR3 length equals 12 residues. V lost 4 bases to trimming and J lost 7 bases, with 11 bases between them. Per germline, CDR1 SGHNT and CDR2 YYREEE (reference sequence). CDR3 nucleotides: TGTGCCAGCAGCCCAGAGATGGCGACCCAGTACTTC. Translation: CASSPEMATQYF.

The gene calls are TRBV18 and TRBJ2-3, with a possible D match to TRBD2 (5 bases). Trimming pared 1 base from V and 3 bases from J, leaving 5 bases between. The CDR3 sequence is 13 residues long. Germline loops: CDR1 KGHSH, CDR2 LQKENI. Here the CDR3 DNA reads TGTGCCAGCTCACCACGGAGGACAGATACGCAGTATTTT. This sequence encodes CASSPRRTDTQYF.

The V call is TRBV7-8, the J call TRBJ1-3, with 8 bases lining up with TRBD1. The J segment lost 1 base and the V segment lost 1 base, leaving 6 bases of the junction unmatched. CDR3 length: 17 residues. From germline, CDR1 is SGHVS and CDR2 FQNEAQ. CDR3 in amino acids: CASSLVVWTGSGNTIYF. As DNA, the CDR3 is TGTGCCAGCAGCTTAGTCGTTTGGACAGGGTCTGGAAACACCATATATTTT.

This rearrangement joins TRBV5-4 to TRBJ2-7; D is perhaps TRBD1 (6 bases). The ends were cut back, 4 bases at V and 0 bases at J, with 14 bases in the middle. The CDR3 spans 15 residues. Germline loops: CDR1 SGHNT, CDR2 YYREEE (reference sequence). CDR3 loop: CASSIGGDSSYEQYF. In DNA form, the CDR3 reads TGTGCCAGCAGCATTGGGGGCGACAGCTCCTACGAGCAGTACTTC.

The chain has TRBV2 and TRBJ2-3; TRBD2 matches at 15 bases. There are 18 residues in the CDR3. Unmatched junction bases numbered 12, after V lost 11 bases and J lost 0 bases. Germline-derived CDR1 and CDR2 are SNHLY and FYNNEI. Written as DNA, the CDR3 is TGTGCCCTGACGACCGGGACTAGCGGGGGGACCAGCACAGATACGCAGTATTTT. It is translated as CALTTGTSGGTSTDTQYF.

This rearrangement joins TRBV21-1 to TRBJ2-3; the D call in the table, TRBD1, was not verified against the DNA. TRBV21-1 is tagged as a pseudogene. The CDR3 is made up of 16 amino acids. The CDR3 sequence is CASSKGDRGRTDTQYF. The CDR3 nucleotides are TGTGCCAGCAGCAAAGGCGACAGGGGGCGGACAGATACGCAGTATTTT.

The chain is built from TRBV21-1 and TRBJ2-4; the D segment call TRBD1 is taken from the table without a DNA check. TRBV21-1 is shown as a pseudogene. This CDR3 spans 14 amino acids. Written as DNA, the CDR3 is TGTGCCAGCAGCAAAGGGCACAGGGAAAACATTCAGTACTTC. Its translation is CASSKGHRENIQYF.

The chain carries TRBV3-1 (or the pseudogene TRBV3-2) and TRBJ1-1; weak D call: TRBD1 (5 bases). Germline CDR1 is LGHDT and CDR2 is YNNKEL (reference sequence). This CDR3 contains 11 residues. V lost 8 bases to trimming and J lost 10 bases, with 14 bases between them. CDR3 loop: CASQGTSGAFF. DNA of the CDR3: TGTGCCAGCCAAGGGACGTCCGGAGCTTTCTTT.